This T cell receptor beta chain originates from a study of siplizumab effects on memory and regulatory T cells. The table came from immunoSEQ multiplex PCR; TCRdb's copy has only in-frame clones and leaves some out. The table lists tens of thousands of clones, approximately 88% of them singletons. CDR3 size: 13 residues. Trimming stripped 0 bases from V and 4 bases from J, with 6 bases between. The V gene's germline CDR1 is SGHAT and CDR2 FQNNGV. This chain joins TRBV11-2 and TRBJ1-2, with D uncertain. Specimen: naive CD4+ T cells sorted from blood. The clonotype was recovered from a human donor in good health. This CDR3 is CASSLDHSYGYTF. CDR3 bases: TGTGCCAGCAGCTTAGATCATAGCTATGGCTACACCTTC. The whole variable domain, remainder taken from reference TRBV11-2 and TRBJ1-2, is EAGVAQSPRYKIIEKRQSVAFWCNPISGHATLYWYQQILGQGPKLLIQFQNNGVVDDSQLPKDRFSAERLKGVDSTLKIQPAKLEDSAVYLCASSLDHSYGYTFGSGTRLTVV.